This T cell receptor beta chain is drawn from a study of blood T cell repertoires in COVID-19. In the study overall: Donors in the United States, Italy and Spain gave samples during acute or convalescent COVID-19. T cells, B-cell-depleted T cells, or PBMCs supplied cDNA or gDNA.

In germline, CDR1 is SGHAT, CDR2 FQNNGV. After removal of 5 bases from V and 10 bases from J, the junction contained 9 bases not matched to a gene. The CDR3 spans 13 residues. Those enrolled in Seattle joined during active infection and were followed longitudinally afterward. Per the original data handling: Reference gene primer amplification gave estimated nucleated cell counts. The protocol was immunoSEQ multiplex PCR, while the TCRdb copy is restricted to in-frame clones and leaves out a portion. Clone size and V and J calls were adopted from that table, with D and trimming inferred from the DNA. Of tens of thousands of clones listed, roughly 89% were seen once; the top ten hold about 5.5%.

The rearrangement uses TRBV11-2 and TRBJ1-1; TRBD1 agrees at 8 bases. The origin of this receptor is a man aged 55 to 70 with COVID-19, enrolled during active disease. Source material: peripheral blood. CDR3 sequence: CASSLPGGTTAFF. The CDR3 DNA sequence: TGTGCCAGCAGCCTACCAGGGGGCACGACAGCTTTCTTT.